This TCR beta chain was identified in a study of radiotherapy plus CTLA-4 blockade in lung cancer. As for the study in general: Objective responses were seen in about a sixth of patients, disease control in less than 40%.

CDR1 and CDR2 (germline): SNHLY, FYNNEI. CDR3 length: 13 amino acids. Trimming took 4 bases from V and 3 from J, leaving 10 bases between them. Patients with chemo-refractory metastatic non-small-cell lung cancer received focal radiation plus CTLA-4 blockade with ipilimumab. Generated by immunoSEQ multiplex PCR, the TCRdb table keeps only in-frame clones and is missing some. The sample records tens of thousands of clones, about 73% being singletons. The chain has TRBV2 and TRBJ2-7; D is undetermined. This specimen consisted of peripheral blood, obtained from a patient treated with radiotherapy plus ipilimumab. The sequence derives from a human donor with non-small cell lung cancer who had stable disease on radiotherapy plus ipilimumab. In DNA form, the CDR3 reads TGTGCCAGCAGTGTAGCAATCCTCTACGAGCAGTACTTC. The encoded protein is CASSVAILYEQYF.